This TCR beta chain derives from a study of CD8 T cells in Susac syndrome (dated by TCRdb to the late 2010s). Some background on the complete study: The study used repertoire sequencing to test whether antigen drove CD8+ T cell activation and differentiation in Susac syndrome. Broader findings and caveats from the paper: The TCR sequencing and HLA analysis was acknowledged to have included a relatively small number of individuals.

Peripheral blood CD8+ and CD4+ T cells from healthy donors, Susac syndrome patients and multiple sclerosis patients were profiled using high-throughput TCR beta sequencing. The healthy donors served as controls matched for age and sex. CD8+ TEMRA cells were enriched by FACS, while bulk CD8+ and CD4+ T cells were purified by magnetic negative isolation. Blood was drawn into EDTA tubes, processed within 24 hours, and PBMCs were isolated by density gradient centrifugation. PBMCs intended for TCR sequencing were cryopreserved in liquid nitrogen and thawed later in a water bath at 37 degrees C. The sorted or isolated CD4+, CD8+ and CD8+ TEMRA cells had a purity of 90% or higher. The germline V gene encodes CDR1 MNHEY and CDR2 SVGEGT. The CDR3 goes from the cysteine to the phenylalanine over 19 residues. The sequence is cut down to CDR3 DNA, 57 bases in frame from base 1. The germline V and J ends show losses of 0 bases and 0 bases respectively, and no gene match explains 6 bases of the junction.

RNA was extracted using the RNeasy kit, and about 0.5 to 1 ug of the RNA was reverse transcribed with random hexamers. The immunoSEQ multiplex PCR assay, covering 54 Vbeta and 13 Jbeta segments, was used to amplify TCR beta CDR3 regions. Bias from PCR amplification was corrected by using a synthetic template baseline for primer optimization and for computational correction. In the source study's methods: Reads were assigned to V, D and J genes according to IMGT and analyzed in immunoSEQ Analyzer, with only productive sequences retained. To calculate clonality, Shannon entropy was normalized by log2 of the number of productive unique sequences and then subtracted from one. For each patient and control, public and private clones were evaluated among the 100 most prevalent clones. Susac-specific clones were defined as absent from healthy and MS cohorts, over a thousand published viral clones and other ImmuneACCESS disease sequences. TCRdb reanalyzed the raw reads on its own, using fastp at Q25 for trimming and MiXCR for clone calling, and kept in-frame beta chains. CDR3 protein duplicates are merged, each entry listing the most common genes and DNA. The V and J calls reflect TCRdb's pipeline rather than the authors' work. This sample comprises about 130,000 distinct CDR3 sequences, 90% to 95% of them detected only once. Of the sample, 0.065% to 0.1% falls within the top ten clones.

With respect to this clonotype: What this receptor recognizes is not known. Per-base quality was not reported, and no clone a single base away is much larger than it.

In this chain, TRBV6-2 or TRBV6-3 is recombined with TRBJ2-1; 12 bases in the junction line up with TRBD2. The sequenced sample consisted of CD4+ T cells from PBMCs. This receptor was identified in a human donor in good health. The DNA sequence is as follows: TGTGCCAGCAGTTACTCCTTGGGACTAGCGGGCAGCTCCTACAATGAGCAGTTCTTC. It translates as CASSYSLGLAGSSYNEQFF.